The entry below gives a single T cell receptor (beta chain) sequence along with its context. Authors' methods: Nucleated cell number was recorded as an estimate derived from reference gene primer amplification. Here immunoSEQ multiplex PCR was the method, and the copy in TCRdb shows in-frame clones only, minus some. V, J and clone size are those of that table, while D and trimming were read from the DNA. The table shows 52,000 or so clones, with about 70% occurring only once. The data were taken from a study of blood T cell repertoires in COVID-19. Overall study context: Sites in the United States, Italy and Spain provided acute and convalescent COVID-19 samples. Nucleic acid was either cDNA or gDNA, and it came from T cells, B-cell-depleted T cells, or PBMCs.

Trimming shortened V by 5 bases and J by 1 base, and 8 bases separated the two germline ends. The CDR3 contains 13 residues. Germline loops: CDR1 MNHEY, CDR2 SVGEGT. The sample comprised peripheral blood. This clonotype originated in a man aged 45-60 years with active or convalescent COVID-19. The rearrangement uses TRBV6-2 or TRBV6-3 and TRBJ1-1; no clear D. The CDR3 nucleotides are TGTGCCAGCAGTCGGAACAGGAACACTGAAGCTTTCTTT. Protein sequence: CASSRNRNTEAFF.